These T cell receptor beta chains were read from a single sample in a study of breast tumors, draining lymph nodes, adjacent tissues. TCRdb reanalysed the multiplex PCR reads using MiXCR and keeps one entry per CDR3 protein. The table shows about 120,000 distinct CDR3 sequences, with about 20% occurring only once. The sample was axillary lymph node tissue. These receptor sequences come from a female donor with breast cancer. Some clones in this sample may be carry-over from other donors' samples. Both conserved end residues are part of each CDR3. D genes are given only for firm matches. A clone size is listed for some rows: how often the clone was seen (once, few, many), or a class if it is expanded.

abundance | j_gene | d_gene | v_gene | CDR3aa | CDR3nt
once | TRBJ1-1 | - | TRBV2 | CASSSLMNTEAFF | TGTGCCAGCTCGTCCCTGATGAACACTGAAGCTTTCTTT
- | TRBJ2-6 | TRBD2 | TRBV5-1 | CASSLGLAGGSGANVLTF | TGCGCCAGCAGCTTGGGACTAGCGGGAGGCTCTGGGGCCAACGTCCTGACTTTC
- | TRBJ1-1 | - | TRBV7-9 | CASSFPGRTEAFF | TGTGCCAGCAGCTTCCCGGGGAGAACTGAAGCTTTCTTT
many | TRBJ1-2 | - | TRBV2 | CAREWGDYGYTF | TGTGCCAGGGAGTGGGGGGACTATGGCTACACCTTC
- | TRBJ2-1 | - | TRBV18 | CASSPGPSTGEQFF | TGTGCCAGCTCACCGGGACCCTCTACGGGTGAGCAGTTCTTC
many | TRBJ2-3 | TRBD1 | TRBV27 | CASSLEGGNTQYF | TGTGCCAGCAGTTTAGAAGGGGGCAATACGCAGTATTTT
- | TRBJ2-3 | - | TRBV5-5 | CASSLYPGATFTDTQYF | TGTGCCAGCAGCTTGTATCCGGGGGCAACTTTCACAGATACGCAGTATTTT
- | TRBJ1-1 | - | TRBV6-5 | CASSYRGMTEAFF | TGTGCCAGCAGTTACAGGGGGATGACTGAAGCTTTCTTT
- | TRBJ2-1 | - | TRBV27 | CASSFNRDNEQSF | TGTGCCAGCAGTTTTAACAGAGACAATGAGCAGTCCTTC
many | TRBJ2-7 | TRBD1 | TRBV12-3/TRBV12-4 | CASSFSRQGDEQYF | TGTGCCAGCAGTTTCTCCCGACAGGGAGACGAGCAGTACTTC
few | TRBJ2-2 | - | TRBV13 | CASTRIGGGTNTGELFF | TGTGCCAGCACTAGAATTGGAGGGGGAACGAACACCGGGGAGCTGTTTTTT
many | TRBJ1-2 | - | TRBV5-1 | CASSSPQTGINYGYTF | TGCGCCAGCAGCTCTCCCCAGACAGGAATTAACTATGGCTACACCTTC
many | TRBJ2-7 | TRBD1 | TRBV6-5 | CASSRGQVYEQYF | TGTGCCAGCAGCCGCGGACAGGTCTACGAGCAGTACTTC
many | TRBJ2-5 | TRBD2 | TRBV3-1 | CASMASGEETQYF | TGTGCCAGCATGGCTAGCGGGGAAGAGACCCAGTACTTC
many | TRBJ2-7 | - | TRBV30 | CAWSGGGTYYEQYF | TGTGCCTGGAGTGGAGGTGGGACCTACTACGAGCAGTACTTC
many | TRBJ2-5 | - | TRBV5-5 | CASSLTTQETQYF | TGTGCCAGCAGCTTAACCACTCAAGAGACCCAGTACTTC
many | TRBJ2-5 | TRBD2 | TRBV13 | CASSSRLAVGETQYF | TGTGCCAGCAGCTCCCGACTAGCGGTGGGAGAGACCCAGTACTTC
many | TRBJ2-1 | - | TRBV11-2 | CASSPRYNEQFF | TGTGCCAGCAGCCCCCGATACAATGAGCAGTTCTTC
many | TRBJ1-3 | - | TRBV9 | CASSVVGAPGNTIYF | TGTGCCAGCAGCGTAGTGGGGGCGCCTGGAAACACCATATATTTT
many | TRBJ1-5 | - | TRBV7-2 | CASSPLNQPQHF | TGTGCCAGCAGCCCTCTGAATCAGCCCCAGCATTTT
- | TRBJ2-1 | - | TRBV5-4 | CASSLAGLDEQFF | TGTGCCAGCAGCTTGGCAGGGTTAGATGAGCAGTTCTTC
many | TRBJ2-3 | TRBD1 | TRBV20-1 | CSARAGTGIRTDTQYF | TGCAGTGCGCGCGCCGGGACAGGGATTAGAACAGATACGCAGTATTTT
- | TRBJ1-6 | - | TRBV3-1 | CASSQDRRNSPLHF | TGTGCCAGCAGCCAAGATCGCCGCAATTCACCCCTCCACTTT
many | TRBJ2-7 | TRBD2 | TRBV10-3 | CAISESTQYGRARGEQYF | TGTGCCATCAGTGAGTCGACCCAGTACGGGAGGGCCCGTGGCGAGCAGTACTTC
many | TRBJ2-7 | - | TRBV19 | CASSRGGGEYEQYF | TGTGCCAGTAGCCGAGGGGGAGGGGAATACGAGCAGTACTTC
few | TRBJ2-1 | - | TRBV11-3 | CASSHGERNEQFF | TGTGCCAGCTCCCACGGGGAAAGGAATGAGCAGTTCTTC
many | TRBJ2-1 | TRBD2 | TRBV5-4 | CASSATRTSGGAGQFF | TGTGCCAGCAGCGCGACCCGGACTAGCGGGGGGGCCGGGCAGTTCTTC
many | TRBJ2-1 | TRBD2 | TRBV3-1 | CASSPQRGSYNEQFF | TGTGCCAGCAGCCCGCAGCGGGGGTCCTACAATGAGCAGTTCTTC
many | TRBJ1-2 | - | TRBV7-2 | CASSTPGGGPGYTF | TGTGCCAGCAGCACCCCCGGGGGGGGCCCTGGCTACACCTTC
many | TRBJ2-3 | - | TRBV20-1 | CSGAFGGTQYF | TGCAGTGGTGCGTTTGGCGGTACGCAGTATTTT
many | TRBJ2-7 | TRBD2 | TRBV5-6 | CASSFGSGLAGYKADF | TGTGCCAGCAGCTTTGGTTCGGGACTAGCGGGATACAAGGCCGACTTC
many | TRBJ2-7 | TRBD2 | TRBV4-1 | CASSVGLAFEQYF | TGCGCCAGCAGCGTGGGACTAGCGTTCGAGCAGTACTTC
few | TRBJ1-2 | - | TRBV14 | CASSQDSVRSGYTF | TGTGCCAGCAGCCAAGATTCGGTCCGATCTGGCTACACCTTC
- | TRBJ2-7 | - | TRBV18 | CASSPTQVSYEQCF | TGTGCCAGCTCACCAACTCAGGTCTCCTACGAGCAGTGCTTC
few | TRBJ2-6 | - | TRBV6-1 | CASSEYSSGANVLTF | TGTGCCAGCAGTGAATACAGCTCTGGGGCCAACGTCCTGACTTTC
many | TRBJ2-2 | - | TRBV11-2 | CASSFEGANTGELFF | TGTGCCAGCAGCTTCGAGGGAGCGAACACCGGGGAGCTGTTTTTT
many | TRBJ1-2 | - | TRBV15 | CATSRDRWDNYGYTF | TGTGCCACCAGCAGAGATAGGTGGGATAACTATGGCTACACCTTC
many | TRBJ1-4 | - | TRBV5-1 | CASSSGDSNEKLFF | TGCGCCAGCAGCTCGGGGGATTCTAATGAAAAACTGTTTTTT
many | TRBJ2-1 | TRBD2 | TRBV7-3 | CASSLSPGLAGGNEQFF | TGTGCCAGCAGCTTATCACCGGGACTAGCGGGGGGCAATGAGCAGTTCTTC
many | TRBJ2-7 | - | TRBV19 | CASSISNEYEQYF | TGTGCCAGTAGTATATCGAACGAGTACGAGCAGTACTTC
few | TRBJ1-4 | TRBD1 | TRBV6-1 | CASTEGTGTTTNEKLFF | TGTGCCAGCACTGAAGGGACAGGGACGACAACTAATGAAAAACTGTTTTTT
many | TRBJ2-7 | - | TRBV11-2 | CASSSDRQTYEQYF | TGTGCCAGCAGCTCGGACAGACAGACCTACGAGCAGTACTTC
- | TRBJ2-5 | - | TRBV19 | CASSPPGAQETQYF | TGTGCCAGTAGTCCGCCCGGGGCTCAAGAGACCCAGTACTTC
many | TRBJ1-2 | - | TRBV24-1 | CATSDFGADGYTF | TGTGCCACCAGTGATTTTGGGGCCGATGGCTACACCTTC
many | TRBJ1-4 | - | TRBV5-1 | CASSFQGGGIEKLFF | TGCGCCAGCAGCTTCCAGGGTGGGGGTATTGAAAAACTGTTTTTT
many | TRBJ2-5 | TRBD2 | TRBV7-9 | CASSLGFGGSRVRLETQYF | TGTGCCAGCAGCTTAGGATTTGGCGGGAGTAGAGTGCGGTTGGAGACCCAGTACTTC
- | TRBJ2-1 | - | TRBV18 | CASSPRGRGTYNEQFF | TGTGCCAGCTCCCCCAGGGGGCGGGGGACTTACAATGAGCAGTTCTTC
many | TRBJ1-6 | - | TRBV2 | CASRTGLNSPLHF | TGTGCCAGCAGGACCGGGTTAAATTCACCCCTCCACTTT
few | TRBJ2-2 | TRBD2 | TRBV6-2/TRBV6-3 | CASSPPVRSGRLNTGELFF | TGTGCCAGCAGCCCCCCTGTGAGGAGCGGGAGGTTGAACACCGGGGAGCTGTTTTTT
- | TRBJ2-5 | TRBD2 | TRBV20-1 | CSASKAGTSGGIETQYF | TGCAGTGCTAGCAAAGCCGGGACTAGCGGGGGTATTGAGACCCAGTACTTC
many | TRBJ1-2 | - | TRBV7-2 | CASSLGQSRYTF | TGTGCCAGCAGCTTGGGGCAGAGTCGCTACACCTTC
many | TRBJ2-1 | - | TRBV7-3 | CASSFQGGRDEQFF | TGTGCCAGCAGCTTCCAGGGGGGGAGGGATGAGCAGTTCTTC